This TCR beta chain was captured in a study of OX40 agonist ivuxolimab in advanced cancers. Notes on the research overall: The costimulatory receptor OX40 (CD134) was targeted by ivuxolimab, a fully human IgG2 agonistic monoclonal antibody. Intravenous ivuxolimab was administered to patients every 2 weeks at six dose levels: 0.01, 0.1, 0.3, 1.5, 3 and 10 mg/kg. Among the 52 dose-escalation patients, about 20 had hepatocellular carcinoma, 15 or so melanoma, 9 renal cell carcinoma and 9 head and neck cancer. The dose-escalation cohort was roughly 80% male with a mean age of roughly 60 years, ranging from roughly 23 to 90. Patients were allowed to have had prior anti-PD-1, anti-PD-L1 or anti-CTLA-4 therapy, and approximately 40% of the dose-escalation patients had been treated with checkpoint inhibitors. Three dose-escalation patients achieved partial responses, one with hepatocellular carcinoma and two with cutaneous melanoma. The purpose of peripheral TCRbeta sequencing was to test whether ivuxolimab changed TCR sequence diversity and led to clonal T-cell expansion. The paper reports the monotherapy dose-escalation portion (N of about 54 patients) of the phase I ivuxolimab trial. Overall study outcomes, separate from this receptor: After ivuxolimab, expanded clones were on average more numerous among CD8+ T cells than among CD4+ T cells. Partial responders in the 0.1-3.0 mg/kg groups had among the lowest normalized peripheral clonal expansion, especially among CD8+ T cells. Clonal expansion of both CD4+ and CD8+ blood T cells was observed from baseline to week 6 at doses 0.1 to 3.0 mg/kg. Low levels of normalized T-cell clonal expansion were also seen in some patients who did not respond. The antigen specificity of the peripheral T cells that underwent clonal expansion was not determined.

About this clone itself: Its antigen is not yet known. Nothing much larger sits one base from this clone, and base qualities are not available.

The trial excluded patients who had a history of autoimmune disease or were on systemic immunosuppression. Peripheral blood for TCR sequencing was drawn from every dose cohort at baseline, at cycle 4 day 1 and at cycle 7 day 1. Samples were obtained from an open-label, multicenter, first-in-human phase I dose-escalation trial of ivuxolimab. Adults with locally advanced or metastatic head and neck squamous cell, hepatocellular, melanoma or renal cell carcinoma were enrolled in the trial. CD4+ and CD8+ T cells were sorted separately from peripheral blood before TCR sequencing. Per the germline V gene, MGHRA is the CDR1 and YSYEKL is the CDR2. The germline V end is reduced by 5 bases and the J end by 3 bases; junction bases left unmatched: 5. Taken from cysteine to phenylalanine, the CDR3 has 14 residues. The entry retains the CDR3 DNA only, 42 bases that are in frame from base 1. To sequence the TCRbeta CDR3 region, genomic DNA was isolated from the sorted cells. TCRbeta CDR3 regions were sequenced using the immunoSEQ Assay. The table comes from immuneACCESS by way of TCRdb, which keeps in-frame sequences with V and J called. Part of the clones is missing from these tables; in studies checked, under half for an unresolved V gene and the rest for unknown reasons. Counted in this sample were roughly 26,000 clones; approximately 91% of them appeared once. The ten largest make up under 25% of the sample.

The specimen was CD4+ or CD8+ T cells sorted from blood, collected in a trial of the OX40 agonist ivuxolimab. In this chain, TRBV4-1 is recombined with TRBJ2-7; 9 bases in the junction line up with TRBD1. The sequence derives from an adult with an advanced solid tumor such as melanoma, head and neck, liver or kidney cancer. Here is the DNA: TGCGCCAGCAGCTTGGACAGGGGCAACTACGAGCAGTACTTC. Its protein product is CASSLDRGNYEQYF.